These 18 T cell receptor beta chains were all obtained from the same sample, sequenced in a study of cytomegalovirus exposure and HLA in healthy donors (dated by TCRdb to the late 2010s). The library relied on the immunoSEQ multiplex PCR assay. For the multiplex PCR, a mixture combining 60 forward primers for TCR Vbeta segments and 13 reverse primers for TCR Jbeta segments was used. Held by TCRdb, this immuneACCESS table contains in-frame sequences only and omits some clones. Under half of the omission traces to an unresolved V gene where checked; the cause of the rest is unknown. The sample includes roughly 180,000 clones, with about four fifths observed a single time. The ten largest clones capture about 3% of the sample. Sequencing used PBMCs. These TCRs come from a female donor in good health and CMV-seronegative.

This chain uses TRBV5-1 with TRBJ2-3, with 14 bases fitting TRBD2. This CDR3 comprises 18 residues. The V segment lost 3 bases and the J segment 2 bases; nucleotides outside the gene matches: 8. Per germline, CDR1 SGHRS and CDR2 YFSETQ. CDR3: CASSSGLAGGQNTDTQYF. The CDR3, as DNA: TGCGCCAGCAGCTCAGGACTAGCGGGAGGCCAAAACACAGATACGCAGTATTTT.

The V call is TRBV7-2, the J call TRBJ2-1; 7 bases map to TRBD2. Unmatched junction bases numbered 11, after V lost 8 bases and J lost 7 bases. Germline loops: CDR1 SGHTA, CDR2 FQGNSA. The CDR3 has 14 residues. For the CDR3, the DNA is TGTGCCAGCTTAAGGGGCGGGAGTTATAATGAGCAGTTCTTC. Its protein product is CASLRGGSYNEQFF.

In nucleotides, the CDR3 is TGTGCCAGCAGCTTGGTGGCGGGAGATACCGGGGAGCTGTTTTTT. This sequence encodes CASSLVAGDTGELFF. This chain joins TRBV5-6 and TRBJ2-2, with 7 positions matching TRBD2. Germline V gives CDR1 SGHDT, CDR2 YYEEEE. CDR3 length: 15 residues. Losses at the gene ends were 0 bases for V and 5 bases for J; bases not matched to a gene: 4.

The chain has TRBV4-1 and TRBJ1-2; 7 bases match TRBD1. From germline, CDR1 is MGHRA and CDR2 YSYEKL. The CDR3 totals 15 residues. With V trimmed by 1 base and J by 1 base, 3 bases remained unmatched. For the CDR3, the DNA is TGCGCCAGCAGCCAAGCGGGACAGCGTAACTATGGCTACACCTTC. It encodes CASSQAGQRNYGYTF.

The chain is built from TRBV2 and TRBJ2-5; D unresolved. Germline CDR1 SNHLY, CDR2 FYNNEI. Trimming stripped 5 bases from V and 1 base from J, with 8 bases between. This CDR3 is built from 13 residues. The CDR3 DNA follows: TGTGCCAGCAGTAGAGTACTCCAAGAGACCCAGTACTTC. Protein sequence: CASSRVLQETQYF.

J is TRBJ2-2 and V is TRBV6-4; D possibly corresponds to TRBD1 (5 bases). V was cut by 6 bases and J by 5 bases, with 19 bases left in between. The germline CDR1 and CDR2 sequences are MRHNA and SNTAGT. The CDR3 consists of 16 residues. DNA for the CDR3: TGTGCCAGCAGCCAAACCTTCAGGGAAGAGACCGGGGAGCTGTTTTTT. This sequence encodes CASSQTFREETGELFF.

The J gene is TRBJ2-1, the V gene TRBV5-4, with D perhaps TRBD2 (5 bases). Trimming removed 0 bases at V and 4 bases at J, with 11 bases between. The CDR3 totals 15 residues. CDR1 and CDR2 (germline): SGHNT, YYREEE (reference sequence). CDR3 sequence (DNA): TGTGCCAGCAGCTTGGTCGGGATATCTTACAATGAGCAGTTCTTC. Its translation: CASSLVGISYNEQFF.

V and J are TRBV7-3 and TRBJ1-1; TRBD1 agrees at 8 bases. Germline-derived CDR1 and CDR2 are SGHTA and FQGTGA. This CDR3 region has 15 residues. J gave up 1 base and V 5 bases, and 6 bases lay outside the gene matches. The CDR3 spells CASSKDRGPNTEAFF. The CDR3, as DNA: TGTGCCAGCAGCAAAGACAGGGGACCGAACACTGAAGCTTTCTTT.

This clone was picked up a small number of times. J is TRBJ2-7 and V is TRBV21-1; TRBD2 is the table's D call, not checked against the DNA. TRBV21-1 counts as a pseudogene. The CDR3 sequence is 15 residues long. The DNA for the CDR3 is TGTGCCAGCAGCAAAGTGGGGACTAACCTTTACGAGCAGTACTTC. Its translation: CASSKVGTNLYEQYF.

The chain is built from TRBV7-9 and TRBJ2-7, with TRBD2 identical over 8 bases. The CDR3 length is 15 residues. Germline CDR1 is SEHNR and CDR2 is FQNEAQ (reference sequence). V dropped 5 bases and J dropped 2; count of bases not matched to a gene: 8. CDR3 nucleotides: TGTGCCAGCAGCCCGGGGGGGAAGACCCCCTACGAGCAGTACTTC. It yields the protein CASSPGGKTPYEQYF.

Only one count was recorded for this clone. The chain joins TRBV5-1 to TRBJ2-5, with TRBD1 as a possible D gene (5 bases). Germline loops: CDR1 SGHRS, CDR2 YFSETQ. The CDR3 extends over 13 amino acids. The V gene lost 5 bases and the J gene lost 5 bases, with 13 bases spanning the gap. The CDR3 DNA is TGCGCCAGCAGGGTGATGCCAGGGGAGACCCAGTACTTC. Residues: CASRVMPGETQYF.

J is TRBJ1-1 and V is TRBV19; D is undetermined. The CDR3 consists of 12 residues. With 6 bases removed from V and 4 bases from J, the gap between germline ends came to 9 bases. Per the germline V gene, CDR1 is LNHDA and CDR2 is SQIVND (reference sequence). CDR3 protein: CASSYFGTEAFF. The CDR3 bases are TGTGCCAGTAGCTACTTCGGCACTGAAGCTTTCTTT.

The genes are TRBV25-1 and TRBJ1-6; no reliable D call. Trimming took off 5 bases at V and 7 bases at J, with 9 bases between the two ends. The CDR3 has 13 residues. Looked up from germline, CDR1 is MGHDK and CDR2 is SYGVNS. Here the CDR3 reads CASSIGPNSPLHF. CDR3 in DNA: TGTGCCAGCAGTATTGGGCCAAATTCACCCCTCCACTTT.

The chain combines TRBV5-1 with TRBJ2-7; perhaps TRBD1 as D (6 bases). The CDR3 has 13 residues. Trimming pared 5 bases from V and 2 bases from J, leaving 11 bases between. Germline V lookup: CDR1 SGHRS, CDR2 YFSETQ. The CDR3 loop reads CASRGQGTYEQYF. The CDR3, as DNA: TGCGCCAGCAGGGGGCAGGGGACCTACGAGCAGTACTTC.

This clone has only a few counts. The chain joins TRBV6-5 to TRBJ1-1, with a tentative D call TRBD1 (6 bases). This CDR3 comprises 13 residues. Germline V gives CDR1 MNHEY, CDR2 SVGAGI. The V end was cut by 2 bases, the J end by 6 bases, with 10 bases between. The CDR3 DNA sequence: TGTGCCAGCAGTTACCTCAGGGGCTCTGAAGCTTTCTTT. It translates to CASSYLRGSEAFF.

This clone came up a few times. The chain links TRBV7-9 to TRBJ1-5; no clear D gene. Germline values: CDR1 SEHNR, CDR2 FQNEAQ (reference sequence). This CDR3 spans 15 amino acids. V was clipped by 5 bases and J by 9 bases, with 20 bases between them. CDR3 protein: CASSPTSVGLRPQHF. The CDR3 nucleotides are TGTGCCAGCAGCCCAACCTCGGTCGGGTTGCGGCCCCAGCATTTT. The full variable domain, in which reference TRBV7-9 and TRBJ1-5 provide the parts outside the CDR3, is DTGVSQNPRHKITKRGQNVTFRCDPISEHNRLYWYRQTLGQGPEFLTYFQNEAQLEKSRLLSDRFSAERPKGSFSTLEIQRTEQGDSAMYLCASSPTSVGLRPQHFGDGTRLSIL.

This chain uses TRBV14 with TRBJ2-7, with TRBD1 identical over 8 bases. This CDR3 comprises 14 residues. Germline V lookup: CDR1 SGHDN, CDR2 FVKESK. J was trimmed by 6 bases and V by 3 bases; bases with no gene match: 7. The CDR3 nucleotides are TGTGCCAGCAGCCATAACGTTCAGGGGGCCGAGCAGTACTTC. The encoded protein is CASSHNVQGAEQYF.

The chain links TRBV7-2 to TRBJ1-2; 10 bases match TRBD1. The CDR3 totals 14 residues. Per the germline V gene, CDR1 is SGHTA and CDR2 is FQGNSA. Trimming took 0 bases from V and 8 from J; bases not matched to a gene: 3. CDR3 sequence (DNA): TGTGCCAGCAGCTTAGCCGGACAGGGGGGCGGCTACACCTTC. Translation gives CASSLAGQGGGYTF. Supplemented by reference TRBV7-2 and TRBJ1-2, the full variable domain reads GAGVSQSPSNKVTEKGKDVELRCDPISGHTALYWYRQSLGQGLEFLIYFQGNSAPDKSGLPSDRFSAERTGGSVSTLTIQRTQQEDSAVYLCASSLAGQGGGYTFGSGTRLTVV.